The clone carrying this TCR beta chain was counted between two and nine times. The data originate from a study of blood T cell repertoires in COVID-19. Across the whole study: Acute and convalescent COVID-19 samples came from the United States, Italy and Spain. Sources were T cells, B-cell-depleted T cells, or PBMCs; the material itself was cDNA or gDNA.

This CDR3 region has 15 residues. CDR1 is SSHAT, CDR2 FNYEAQ, per germline (reference sequence). The V segment lost 8 bases and the J segment 4 bases; nucleotides outside the gene matches: 13. Original handling: Amplification of reference gene primers was used by the study to estimate nucleated cell counts. The assay was immunoSEQ multiplex PCR, and TCRdb's table has in-frame clones only and misses some. V and J calls and clone size follow that table, whereas D and trimming were derived from the DNA. The table has about 290,000 clones, just under 90% seen once; the top ten hold 8.5% to 14%. Patients in Seattle were enrolled during active infection, then followed longitudinally.

V usage is TRBV7-7 and J usage is TRBJ2-5, with 7 bases fitting TRBD1. Sequencing was performed on peripheral blood. This TCR was sampled from a woman in her thirties with COVID-19, enrolled during active disease. CDR3 in DNA: TGTGCCAGCGGCCCAACAGGGGATCGCGGAGAGACCCAGTACTTC. It is translated as CASGPTGDRGETQYF.